This T cell receptor (beta chain) is from a study of blood T cells in healthy people across ages. Germline V gene sequence: CDR1 MDHEN, CDR2 SYDVKM. Trimming stripped 5 bases from V and 3 bases from J, with 13 bases between. This CDR3 is 14 amino acids long. This clonotype was observed a few times. Primed by a sample-barcoded 5' primer and a J-beta primer mix, a second PCR proceeded for roughly 7 to 12 cycles. Every cDNA was tagged by a template-switch adaptor with 12 random nucleotides. MiXCR, run by TCRdb on the 5' RACE reads, gives a single entry per CDR3 protein. The sample holds around 280,000 distinct CDR3 sequences, 27% seen once.

The gene calls are TRBV28 and TRBJ2-5; D is unresolved. Sequencing used blood. The source of this sequence is a woman aged 70-85 years in good health. The CDR3 DNA reads as TGTGCCAGCAGTGGTAGCACCCTAAAAGAGACCCAGTACTTC. Translated, it gives CASSGSTLKETQYF.